This TCR beta chain was retrieved from a study of siplizumab effects on memory and regulatory T cells. Notes on the study in general: Roughly 80-97% of proliferating CD4+ or CD8+ clones lacked an assignable naive or memory phenotype. Relative to controls at less than 35%, mappable alloreactive CD4+ clones exhibited a mean Treg-derived proportion of around 69% with siplizumab. The study found that siplizumab significantly reduced alloreactive sequences traceable to unstimulated CD4+ memory cells.

Sequencing of each sample assayed roughly 100,000 TCR templates. Profiled with immunoSEQ multiplex PCR; TCRdb holds only in-frame clones, not every one. The sample records 75,000 to 100,000 clones, around 94% being singletons. CDR1 and CDR2 from the germline V gene are KGHSH and LQKENI. CDR3 length equals 15 residues. V was shortened by 6 bases and J by 3 bases, with 17 bases between the two germline ends. As for this clone: What it binds is not known.

This TCR derives from a human donor in good health. V and J are TRBV18 and TRBJ2-5, with D tentatively TRBD1 (7 bases). Specimen: non-Treg CD4+ T cells sorted from blood. In DNA, the CDR3 is TGTGCCAGCTCTCCCTCGGCGGGACAGAAAGAGACCCAGTACTTC. Protein product: CASSPSAGQKETQYF.